This is a list of T cell receptor beta chains from one sample in a study of blood T cell repertoires in COVID-19. Produced via immunoSEQ multiplex PCR; TCRdb's table is partial and in-frame only. This table has hundreds of thousands of clones, about 90% appearing once. Material for sequencing was peripheral blood. The receptor set was obtained from a woman between 50 and 59 years old who had recovered from COVID-19. Both conserved end residues are part of each CDR3. Fields, in order: V gene, J gene, D gene, clone size, CDR3 DNA, CDR3 protein. D genes are given only for firm matches. Rows may omit the clone size; those that give it use once, few, many or a size class.

V: TRBV7-2; J: TRBJ1-3; D: TRBD1; size: NA; DNA: TGTGCCAGCAGCCCCGACAGGGGGAGCTCTGGAAACACCATATATTTT; CDR3: CASSPDRGSSGNTIYF
V: TRBV19; J: TRBJ2-1; D: NA; size: NA; DNA: TGTGCCAGTAGTATTGATCCGGAGACCTACAATGAGCAGTTCTTC; CDR3: CASSIDPETYNEQFF
V: TRBV11-3; J: TRBJ2-1; D: NA; size: NA; DNA: TGTGCCAGCAGCCCGACACCGGCGAGCTCCTACAATGAGCAGTTCTTC; CDR3: CASSPTPASSYNEQFF
V: TRBV5-6; J: TRBJ2-6; D: NA; size: NA; DNA: TGTGCCAGCAGCTCGAGCTCTGGGGCCAACGTCCTGACTTTC; CDR3: CASSSSSGANVLTF
V: TRBV24-1; J: TRBJ1-3; D: TRBD1; size: NA; DNA: TGTGCCACCAGTGACCCCGGACAGGGGCACGGAAACACCATATATTTT; CDR3: CATSDPGQGHGNTIYF
V: TRBV30; J: TRBJ2-7; D: NA; size: NA; DNA: TGTGCCGTGACCACAGGGTTCGGCGAGCAGTACTTC; CDR3: CAVTTGFGEQYF
V: TRBV6-2/TRBV6-3; J: TRBJ2-5; D: NA; size: NA; DNA: TGTGCCAGCAGTTACGGCCCTCCGTTGGAGACCCAGTACTTC; CDR3: CASSYGPPLETQYF
V: TRBV27; J: TRBJ1-4; D: NA; size: NA; DNA: TGTGCCAGCAGTGAAATGACCGGCGGGAATGAAAAACTGTTTTTT; CDR3: CASSEMTGGNEKLFF
V: TRBV11-2; J: TRBJ2-5; D: TRBD2; size: few; DNA: TGTGCCAGCAGCCCTGGCGGGGGGGCCTCAGAGACCCAGTACTTC; CDR3: CASSPGGGASETQYF
V: TRBV28; J: TRBJ1-5; D: NA; size: NA; DNA: TGTGCCAGCAGTCCCCCCCGGGTAGGCAATCAGCCCCAGCATTTT; CDR3: CASSPPRVGNQPQHF
V: TRBV7-2; J: TRBJ2-7; D: TRBD1; size: NA; DNA: TGTGCCAGCAGCTGGGGACAGGGGGGAATGAACGAGCAGTACTTC; CDR3: CASSWGQGGMNEQYF
V: TRBV15; J: TRBJ2-3; D: NA; size: few; DNA: TGTGCCACGTCGCCTGGGACTCCAAGCACAGATACGCAGTATTTT; CDR3: CATSPGTPSTDTQYF
V: TRBV19; J: TRBJ1-2; D: NA; size: NA; DNA: TGTGCCAGTAGTATAGACGACTATGGCTACACCTTC; CDR3: CASSIDDYGYTF
V: TRBV29-1; J: TRBJ1-2; D: NA; size: NA; DNA: TGCAGCGTTGAAGATTGGAGCCCCCATGGCTACACCTTC; CDR3: CSVEDWSPHGYTF
V: TRBV30; J: TRBJ2-1; D: NA; size: once; DNA: TGTGCCTGGACGGACAGTCGCAATGAGCAGTTCTTC; CDR3: CAWTDSRNEQFF
V: TRBV4-3; J: TRBJ1-5; D: TRBD1; size: NA; DNA: TGCGCCAGCAGCCAAGAAAGGGGGCTAGGTCAGCCCCAGCATTTT; CDR3: CASSQERGLGQPQHF
V: TRBV6-5; J: TRBJ2-1; D: NA; size: NA; DNA: TGTGCCAGCAGTCGTTCCGGGACTTCATTGTTCTTC; CDR3: CASSRSGTSLFF
V: TRBV5-6; J: TRBJ1-4; D: TRBD1; size: NA; DNA: TGTGCCAGCACCAGGACAGGGGGCAATGAAAAACTGTTTTTT; CDR3: CASTRTGGNEKLFF
V: TRBV5-1; J: TRBJ1-1; D: NA; size: NA; DNA: TGCGCCAGCAGCTTGTCGACAGAAATGAAGAACACTGAAGCTTTCTTT; CDR3: CASSLSTEMKNTEAFF
V: TRBV19; J: TRBJ2-1; D: TRBD2; size: NA; DNA: TGTGCCAGTTCATCGGGGGGATACAATGAGCAGTTCTTC; CDR3: CASSSGGYNEQFF
V: TRBV7-8; J: TRBJ1-2; D: NA; size: once; DNA: TGTGCCAGCAGCTTACTGCTTGGCGAAGCGGGTGGCTACACCTTC; CDR3: CASSLLLGEAGGYTF
V: TRBV28; J: TRBJ1-5; D: NA; size: NA; DNA: TGTGCCAGCAGTCTCCCTAATCGGCAGCCCCAGCATTTT; CDR3: CASSLPNRQPQHF
V: TRBV7-8; J: TRBJ2-5; D: NA; size: NA; DNA: TGTGCCAGCAGCTTAGTAGCAGGGCAGGGTTCAGAGACCCAGTACTTC; CDR3: CASSLVAGQGSETQYF
V: TRBV7-2; J: TRBJ2-3; D: NA; size: NA; DNA: TGTGCCAGCAGCTTAAGCGGACAGGGAGGGTGGGATACGCAGTATTTT; CDR3: CASSLSGQGGWDTQYF
V: TRBV4-1; J: TRBJ2-7; D: TRBD2; size: many; DNA: TGCGCCAGCAGCCAAGCCAGCGGGATGGGAACTTACGAGCAGTACTTC; CDR3: CASSQASGMGTYEQYF
V: TRBV7-2; J: TRBJ1-4; D: NA; size: NA; DNA: TGTGCCAGCAGCTTAGGAGGTTCTAATGAAAAACTGTTTTTT; CDR3: CASSLGGSNEKLFF
V: TRBV23-1; J: TRBJ1-3; D: TRBD1; size: NA; DNA: TGCGCCAGCAGTCAAAGGGGGCCTGGAAACACCATATATTTT; CDR3: CASSQRGPGNTIYF
V: TRBV28; J: TRBJ2-3; D: NA; size: many; DNA: TGTGCCAGCAGTTTGGGTGTAGGACAGAGCTACGTCACAGATACGCAGTATTTT; CDR3: CASSLGVGQSYVTDTQYF
V: TRBV30; J: TRBJ1-2; D: NA; size: NA; DNA: TGTGCCTGGAGTATGGCAATCTACAGGGATGGCTACACCTTC; CDR3: CAWSMAIYRDGYTF